This TCR beta chain was obtained from a study of cytotoxic CD8 clonotypes in ibrutinib-treated CLL. Study-wide background: Responses: around 24 partial, 2 complete; after median roughly 63 months, about 15 stayed remitted, approximately twelve progressed.

Per germline, CDR1 LGHNA and CDR2 YNFKEQ. Trimming removed 0 bases at V and 8 bases at J, with 16 bases between. The CDR3 contains 15 residues. Sequencing was designed to attain a depth spanning 1 in 200,000 to 1 in 1 million T cells. Data came from immunoSEQ multiplex PCR; TCRdb stores just in-frame clones and leaves some out. The table lists around 19,000 clones, about two thirds of them singletons. General study findings and limits: Clonality rose at ibrutinib response, held steady in sustained remission, and fell toward baseline at progression. Clonality (at baseline) was higher than in age-matched healthy donors and tracked circulating CD8+ T-cell counts.

This clone was recorded only once. Its antigen is still unknown. The source was PBMCs, collected after 12 months of ibrutinib treatment. The chain combines TRBV4-2 with TRBJ1-2; D gene ambiguous. The receptor comes from a human donor with chronic lymphocytic leukemia. CDR3 nucleotides: TGTGCCAGCAGCCAAGATCCGGACCCCGGAGGAGGCTACACCTTC. Translating it yields CASSQDPDPGGGYTF.